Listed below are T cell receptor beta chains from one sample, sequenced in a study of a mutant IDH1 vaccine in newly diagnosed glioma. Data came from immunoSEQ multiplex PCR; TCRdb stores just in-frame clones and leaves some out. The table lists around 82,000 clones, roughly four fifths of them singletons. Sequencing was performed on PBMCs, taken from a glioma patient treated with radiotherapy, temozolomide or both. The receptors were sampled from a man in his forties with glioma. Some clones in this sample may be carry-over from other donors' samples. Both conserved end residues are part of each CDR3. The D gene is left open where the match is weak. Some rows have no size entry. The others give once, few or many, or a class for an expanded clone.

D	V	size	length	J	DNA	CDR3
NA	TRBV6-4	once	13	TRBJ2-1	TGTGCCAGCAGTGATGAGGGACACAATGAGCAGTTCTTC	CASSDEGHNEQFF
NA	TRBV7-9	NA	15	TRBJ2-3	TGTGCCAGCAGCTTCGGCAGGGTTGCGACAGATACGCAGTATTTT	CASSFGRVATDTQYF
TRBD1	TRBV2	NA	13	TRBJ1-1	TGTGCCAGCAGTCGGGACAGGACCACTGAAGCTTTCTTT	CASSRDRTTEAFF
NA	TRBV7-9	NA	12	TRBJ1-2	TGTGCCAGCAGCCGGGAAGTAGGTGGCTACACCTTC	CASSREVGGYTF
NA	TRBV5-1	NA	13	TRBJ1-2	TGCGCCAGCAGCTTGGAGCGGGAGAGGGGCTACACCTTC	CASSLERERGYTF
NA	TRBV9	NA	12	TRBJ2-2	TGTGCCAGCAGCGGAGGGACCGAGGAGCTGTTTTTT	CASSGGTEELFF
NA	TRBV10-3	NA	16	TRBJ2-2	TGTGCCATCAGTGAAGCCGCCGGGCGAGGCACCGGGGAGCTGTTTTTT	CAISEAAGRGTGELFF
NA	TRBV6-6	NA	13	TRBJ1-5	TGTGCCAGCAGTTTTCGGGGAAATCAGCCCCAGCATTTT	CASSFRGNQPQHF
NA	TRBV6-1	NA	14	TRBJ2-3	TGTGCCAGCTCTAGATGGCAGGGCGGCGATACGCAGTATTTT	CASSRWQGGDTQYF
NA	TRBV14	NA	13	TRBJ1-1	TGTGCCAGCAGCCAGGTCCTGTTTGGGGAAGCTTTCTTT	CASSQVLFGEAFF
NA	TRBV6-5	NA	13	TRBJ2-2	TGTGCCAGCAGTTACTCCGCCGGGGGGGAGCTGTTTTTT	CASSYSAGGELFF
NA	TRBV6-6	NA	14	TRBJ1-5	TGTGCCAGCAGCCCTAGACAGGTTAATCAGCCCCAGCATTTT	CASSPRQVNQPQHF
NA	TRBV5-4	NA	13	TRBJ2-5	TGTGCCAGCAGCTTGGGGCAGCCGGAGACCCAGTACTTC	CASSLGQPETQYF
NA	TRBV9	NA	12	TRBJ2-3	TGTGCCAGCAGCGTTATGACAGATACGCAGTATTTT	CASSVMTDTQYF
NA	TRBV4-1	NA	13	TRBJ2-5	TGCGCCAGCAGCCAAGAGGGACGAGGGACCCAGTACTTC	CASSQEGRGTQYF
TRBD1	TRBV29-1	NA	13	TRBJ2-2	TGCAGCGGTTGGGGACAGCACACCGGGGAGCTGTTTTTT	CSGWGQHTGELFF
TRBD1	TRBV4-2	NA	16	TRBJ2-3	TGTGCCAGCAGCCCAGACAGGGGTCAACGCACAGATACGCAGTATTTT	CASSPDRGQRTDTQYF
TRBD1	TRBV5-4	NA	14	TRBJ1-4	TGTGCCAGCAGCCGACAGGGGAAAAGTGAAAAACTGTTTTTT	CASSRQGKSEKLFF
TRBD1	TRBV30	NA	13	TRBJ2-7	TGTGCCTGGGGACGGGACAGGGGTTACGAGCAGTACTTC	CAWGRDRGYEQYF